This note documents a single T cell receptor beta chain sequence. This CDR3 has 15 amino acids. Trimming left V 6 bases short and J 7 bases short, with 21 bases between. CDR1 and CDR2 (germline): GTSNPN, SVGIG (reference sequence). This specimen belongs to a study of blood T cell repertoires in COVID-19. Study as a whole: From T cells, B-cell-depleted T cells, or PBMCs came the material, which was cDNA or gDNA.

Under the authors' procedure: Amplified reference gene primers provided the basis for estimating nucleated cell counts. Measured with immunoSEQ multiplex PCR; TCRdb has only the in-frame clones, and not every one. D and trimming come from the DNA, and the V and J calls and clone size come from that table. The data show 55,000 to 60,000 clones, under 90% seen once. The source material was peripheral blood. The rearrangement links TRBV30 to TRBJ1-4; TRBD1 might be the D (6 bases). This clonotype originated in a man aged 40-49 years with active COVID-19. Here the CDR3 reads CACRRTASQIEKLFF. In nucleotides, the CDR3 is TGTGCCTGCAGAAGGACAGCTTCTCAGATTGAAAAACTGTTTTTT. Drawing the rest from reference TRBV30 and TRBJ1-4, the complete variable domain is SQTIHQWPATLVQPVGSPLSLECTVEGTSNPNLYWYRQAAGRGLQLLFYSVGIGQISSEVPQNLSASRPQDRQFILSSKKLLLSDSGFYLCACRRTASQIEKLFFGSGTQLSVL.